One and the same sample provided the 18 T cell receptor beta chains below, sequenced in a study of blood T cells in healthy people across ages. The use of a sample-barcoded 5' primer and a J-beta primer mix characterized a second PCR of about 6 to 12 cycles. TCRdb processed the 5' RACE reads anew with MiXCR; each CDR3 protein has one entry. The top ten hold around 14% of the sample, which has around 990,000 distinct CDR3 sequences, under 40% seen once. What was sequenced was blood. The source is a man between 18 and 29 years old in good health.

As to this clonotype: An end of the junction does not agree with germline; a read error may underlie this. The CDR3, as DNA: TGCGCCAGCAGCCCTCGAGGGACAGGGGGTAAGGTAAACTATGACTACACCTTC. Translated, it gives CASSPRGTGGKVNYDYTF. The chain recombines TRBV5-1 with TRBJ1-2, with 11 bases matching TRBD1. The CDR3 spans 18 residues. Germline V lookup: CDR1 SGHRS, CDR2 YFSETQ.

This clonotype appeared a few times. The chain is built from TRBV7-3 and TRBJ1-1; D not resolved. Germline V gives CDR1 SGHTA, CDR2 FQGTGA. The CDR3 runs 12 residues. Between the trimmed V and J ends, which lost 5 bases and 7 bases, there was a span of 11 bases. CDR3 sequence reads: CASSPNTNEAFF. The CDR3 nucleotides are TGTGCCAGCAGCCCTAACACAAATGAAGCTTTCTTT.

This clonotype was seen many times. This sequence joins TRBV20-1 and TRBJ2-3, with 10 bases aligning to TRBD2. The V and J ends lost 6 bases and 1 base, in that order; junction bases with no gene match: 4. Germline V gene sequence: CDR1 DFQATT, CDR2 SNEGSKA (reference sequence). CDR3 length: 14 residues. The CDR3 here is CSATTSGGTDTQYF. The DNA for the CDR3 is TGCAGTGCGACCACTAGCGGGGGCACAGATACGCAGTATTTT.

The rearrangement links TRBV12-3 or TRBV12-4 to TRBJ2-1; TRBD2 matches at 14 bases. The V and J ends lost 7 bases and 10 bases, in that order; junction bases with no gene match: 12. The CDR3 covers 16 residues. CDR3 nucleotides: TGTGCCAGCACCGAACTAATGGGACTAGCGGGGGTCGAGCAGTTCTTC. Translated, it gives CASTELMGLAGVEQFF.

In this sample, this clonotype turned up many times. The rearrangement uses TRBV27 and TRBJ1-5; D is perhaps TRBD1 (6 bases). The ends were cut back, 0 bases at V and 2 bases at J, with 8 bases in the middle. Germline CDR1 reads MNHEY; CDR2 reads SMNVEV (reference sequence). The CDR3 is 15 residues long. This CDR3 is CASSLSQGGNQPQHF. The CDR3 DNA is TGTGCCAGCAGTTTATCACAGGGTGGCAATCAGCCCCAGCATTTT.

The CDR3 reads CASSPPSRTRNQPQHF. The DNA of the CDR3 is TGTGCCAGCAGTCCCCCCTCAAGGACCCGGAATCAGCCCCAGCATTTT. This chain links TRBV6-6 with TRBJ1-5, with no clear D. Looked up from germline, CDR1 is MNHNY and CDR2 is SVGAGI (reference sequence). This CDR3 region has 16 residues. V was pared by 5 bases and J by 4 bases, with 18 bases between.

Points on this clonotype: The germline gene is not matched at one end of the junction; a read error may be the cause. The rearrangement links TRBV7-9 to TRBJ2-5; possibly TRBD1 for D (5 bases). Germline values: CDR1 SEHNR, CDR2 FQNEAQ (reference sequence). CDR3 size: 11 residues. The CDR3, as DNA: TGCTCGGATGGGGCGCAAGAGACCCAGTACTTC. Translated: CSDGAQETQYF. The full variable domain, rest sourced from reference TRBV7-9 and TRBJ2-5, is DTGVSQNPRHKITKRGQNVTFRCDPISEHNRLYWYRQTLGQGPEFLTYFQNEAQLEKSRLLSDRFSAERPKGSFSTLEIQRTEQGDSAMYLCSDGAQETQYFGPGTRLLVL.

CDR3 sequence: CSAREPSGGQSTDTQYF. In nucleotides, the CDR3 is TGCAGTGCTAGAGAGCCTAGCGGGGGCCAAAGCACAGATACGCAGTATTTT. The chain is built from TRBV20-1 and TRBJ2-3, with 10 bases aligning to TRBD2. The CDR3 totals 17 residues. Germline assignment: CDR1 DFQATT and CDR2 SNEGSKA (reference sequence). The trim removed 0 bases at V and 0 bases at J, leaving 6 bases unmatched.

This clonotype was observed a few times. This chain joins TRBV27 and TRBJ2-1, with D possibly matching TRBD1 (5 bases). Germline V CDR1 and CDR2: MNHEY, SMNVEV (reference sequence). V lost 3 bases and J 5 bases, leaving 14 bases between the germline ends. This CDR3 has 15 amino acids. The chain's CDR3 is CASSFSQGLHNEQFF. DNA for the CDR3: TGTGCCAGCAGTTTCTCCCAGGGTCTCCACAATGAGCAGTTCTTC.

The rearrangement links TRBV4-1 to TRBJ2-7; possibly TRBD1 for D (6 bases). Germline-derived CDR1 and CDR2 are MGHRA and YSYEKL. CDR3 length equals 15 residues. V was clipped by 0 bases and J by 2 bases, with 11 bases between them. The CDR3 DNA reads TGCGCCAGCAGCCAAGATCAGGGGCTTACCTACGAGCAGTACTTC. Amino acid sequence: CASSQDQGLTYEQYF.

This clonotype was picked up a small number of times. The rearrangement joins TRBV20-1 to TRBJ1-1; D is unclear. CDR1 and CDR2 (germline): DFQATT, SNEGSKA (reference sequence). The CDR3 is 14 residues long. Trimming stripped 0 bases from V and 2 bases from J, with 10 bases between. The CDR3 nucleotides are TGCAGTGCTAGAGATCGGACCGCCAACACTGAAGCTTTCTTT. It yields the protein CSARDRTANTEAFF.

In this sample, this clonotype turned up once. The chain's CDR3 is CATSELTSGGFTDTQYF. The CDR3 nucleotides are TGTGCCACCAGTGAGCTGACTAGCGGGGGATTCACAGATACGCAGTATTTT. The rearrangement uses TRBV24-1 and TRBJ2-3; 12 positions agree with TRBD2. This CDR3 is 17 amino acids long. V shed 4 bases, J shed 2 bases, and the junction held 6 bases outside the gene matches. CDR1 KGHDR and CDR2 SFDVKD come from the germline V gene.

This clonotype turned up a few times. This rearrangement joins TRBV7-2 to TRBJ2-5, with unresolved D. This CDR3 contains 13 residues. Trimming took off 2 bases at V and 1 base at J, with 5 bases between the two ends. The germline CDR1 and CDR2 sequences are SGHTA and FQGNSA. CDR3 protein: CASSLIIQETQYF. The CDR3 DNA follows: TGTGCCAGCAGCTTAATCATCCAAGAGACCCAGTACTTC.

The V and J genes are TRBV5-6 and TRBJ1-5; D gene ambiguous. Trimming removed 0 bases at V and 6 bases at J, with 7 bases between. The CDR3 extends over 13 amino acids. Germline V lookup: CDR1 SGHDT, CDR2 YYEEEE. The CDR3, as DNA: TGTGCCAGCAGCTTGGCCGCGGTTCAGCCCCAGCATTTT. Translating gives CASSLAAVQPQHF.

This clonotype has more than one count but fewer than ten. The chain links TRBV10-3 to TRBJ1-1, with 7 positions matching TRBD1. Germline V gene lookup returns CDR1 ENHRY and CDR2 SYGVKD. Trimming at V came to 9 bases and at J to 7 bases, leaving 11 bases not matched to a gene. The CDR3 runs 13 residues. Written as DNA, the CDR3 is TGTGCCATACGAACAGGGGCTAACCATGAAGCTTTCTTT. It is translated as CAIRTGANHEAFF.

This chain uses TRBV7-2 with TRBJ2-5; 9 nucleotides agree with TRBD1. Germline-derived CDR1 and CDR2 are SGHTA and FQGNSA. This CDR3 is 16 amino acids long. After removal of 1 base from V and 5 bases from J, the junction contained 8 bases not matched to a gene. CDR3 DNA: TGTGCCAGCAGCTTAGAAGCAACAGGGGGCCGGGAGACCCAGTACTTC. This gives the protein CASSLEATGGRETQYF.

The J gene is TRBJ2-2, the V gene TRBV9; D unresolved. The V gene's germline CDR1 is SGDLS and CDR2 YYNGEE. V dropped 2 bases and J dropped 3 bases, with 5 bases sitting between them. This CDR3 has 13 amino acids. For the CDR3, the DNA is TGTGCCAGCAGCGTCCAGTACACCGGGGAGCTGTTTTTT. This gives the protein CASSVQYTGELFF.

This chain joins TRBV18 and TRBJ1-2; no firm D call. CDR3 length: 16 residues. Deletions cut 3 bases from V and 4 bases from J, with 18 bases between. The germline V gene encodes CDR1 KGHSH and CDR2 LQKENI. The CDR3 DNA sequence: TGTGCCAGCTCACCTTCCGACGCAGGCGGAGCCTATGGCTACACCTTC. Translated, it gives CASSPSDAGGAYGYTF.